The T cell receptor beta chain under discussion was sequenced for a study of Graves' ophthalmopathy and Graves' hyperthyroidism. This clonotype came up many times. Amplification of TCR beta CDR3 regions used RNA transcripts. The workflow started with a first-round RT-PCR run with HTBI primers and then moved on to a second-round multiplex PCR. TCRdb re-called the multiplex PCR reads through MiXCR, storing one row per CDR3 protein. The sample gives about 340,000 distinct CDR3 sequences, 17% of which show up once; 12% is in the top ten. This receptor was identified in an adult man with Graves' ophthalmopathy. The sample consisted of peripheral blood.

The CDR3 loop reads CATSLVRGLGLNTEAFF. CDR3 sequence (DNA): TGTGCCACCAGCCTAGTCCGGGGGCTGGGTTTGAACACTGAAGCTTTCTTT. The J gene is TRBJ1-1, the V gene TRBV15; the D gene is possibly TRBD1 (6 bases). Trimming pared 5 bases from V and 0 bases from J, leaving 19 bases between. This CDR3 has 17 residues. In germline, CDR1 is LNHNV, CDR2 YYDKDF (reference sequence). The full variable domain, in which reference TRBV15 and TRBJ1-1 provide the parts outside the CDR3, is DAMVIQNPRYQVTQFGKPVTLSCSQTLNHNVMYWYQQKSSQAPKLLFHYYDKDFNNEADTPDNFQSRRPNTSFCFLDIRSPGLGDTAMYLCATSLVRGLGLNTEAFFGQGTRLTVV.